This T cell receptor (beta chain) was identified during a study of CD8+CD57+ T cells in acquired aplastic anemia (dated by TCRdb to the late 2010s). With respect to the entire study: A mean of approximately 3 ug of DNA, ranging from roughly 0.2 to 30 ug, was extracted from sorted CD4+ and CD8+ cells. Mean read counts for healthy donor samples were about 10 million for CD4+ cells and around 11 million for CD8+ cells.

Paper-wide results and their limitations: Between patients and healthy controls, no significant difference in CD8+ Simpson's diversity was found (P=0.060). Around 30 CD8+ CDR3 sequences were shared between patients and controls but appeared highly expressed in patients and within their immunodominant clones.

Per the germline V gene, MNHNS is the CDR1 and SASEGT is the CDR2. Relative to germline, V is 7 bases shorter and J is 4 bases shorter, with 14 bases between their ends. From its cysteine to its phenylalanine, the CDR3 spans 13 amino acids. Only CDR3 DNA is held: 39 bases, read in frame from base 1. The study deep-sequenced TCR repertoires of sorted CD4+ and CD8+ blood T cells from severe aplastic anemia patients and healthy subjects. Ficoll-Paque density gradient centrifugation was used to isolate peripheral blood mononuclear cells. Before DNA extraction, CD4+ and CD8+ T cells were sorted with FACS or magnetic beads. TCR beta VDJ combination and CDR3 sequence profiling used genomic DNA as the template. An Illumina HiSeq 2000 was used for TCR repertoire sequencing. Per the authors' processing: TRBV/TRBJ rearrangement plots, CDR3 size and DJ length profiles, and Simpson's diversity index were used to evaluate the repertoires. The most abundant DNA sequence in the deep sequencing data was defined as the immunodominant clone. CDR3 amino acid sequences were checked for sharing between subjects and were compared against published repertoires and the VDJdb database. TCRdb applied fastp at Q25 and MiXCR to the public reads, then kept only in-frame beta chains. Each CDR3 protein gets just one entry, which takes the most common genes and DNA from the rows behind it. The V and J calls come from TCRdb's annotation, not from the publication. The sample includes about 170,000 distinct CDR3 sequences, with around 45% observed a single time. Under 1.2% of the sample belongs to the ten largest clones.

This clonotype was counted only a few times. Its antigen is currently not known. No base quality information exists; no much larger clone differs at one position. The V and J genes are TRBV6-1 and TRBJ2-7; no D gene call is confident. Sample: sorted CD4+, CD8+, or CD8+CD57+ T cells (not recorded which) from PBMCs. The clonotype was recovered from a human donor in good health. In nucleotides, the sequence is TGTGCCAGCACCGATGGCAGCCCTTACGAGCAGTACTTC. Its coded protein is CASTDGSPYEQYF.